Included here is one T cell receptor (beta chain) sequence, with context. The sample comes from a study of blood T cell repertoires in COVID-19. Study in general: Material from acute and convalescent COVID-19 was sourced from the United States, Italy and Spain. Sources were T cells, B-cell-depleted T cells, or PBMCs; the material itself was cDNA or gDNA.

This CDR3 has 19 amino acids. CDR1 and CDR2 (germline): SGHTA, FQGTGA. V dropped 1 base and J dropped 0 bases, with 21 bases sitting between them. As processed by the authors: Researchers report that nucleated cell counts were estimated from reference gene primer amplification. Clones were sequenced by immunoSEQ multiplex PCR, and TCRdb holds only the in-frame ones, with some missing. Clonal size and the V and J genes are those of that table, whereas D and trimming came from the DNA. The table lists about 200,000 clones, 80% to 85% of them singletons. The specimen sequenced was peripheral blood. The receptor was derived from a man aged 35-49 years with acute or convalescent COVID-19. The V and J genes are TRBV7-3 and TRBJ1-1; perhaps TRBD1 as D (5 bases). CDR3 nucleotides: TGTGCCAGCAGCTTAAAGGCCGTCGGCTCCGGGGGGATGAACACTGAAGCTTTCTTT. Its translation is CASSLKAVGSGGMNTEAFF.